These T cell receptor beta chains were read from a single sample in a study of blood T cell repertoires in COVID-19. Method: immunoSEQ multiplex PCR; TCRdb's copy keeps in-frame clones and lacks some. In the table there are about 280,000 clones, 90% of which are singletons. Material: PBMCs or T cells enriched from blood (not recorded which). Receptors were obtained from a woman aged 18-29 years with acute COVID-19. The CDR3 runs from the conserved cysteine through the conserved F or W. Fields, in order: J gene, D gene, V gene, clone size, CDR3 DNA, CDR3 protein. A D gene is named only where the DNA matches it firmly. Size tells how often a clone was seen (once, few, many) or the class of an expanded clone, and some rows leave it out.

TRBJ1-6	-	TRBV20-1	-	TGCAGTGCTAGTTTAGGGTTTGTCAAAGGGGATAATTCACCCCTCCACTTT	CSASLGFVKGDNSPLHF
TRBJ1-6	TRBD1	TRBV5-1	-	TGCGCCAGCAGCTCGGAGCCCACCGGGACAGGTTATTCACCCCTCCACTTT	CASSSEPTGTGYSPLHF
TRBJ1-3	-	TRBV4-3	-	TGCGCCAGCAGCCAAGATGGGGCAAAGTGGGTTGGAAACACCATATATTTT	CASSQDGAKWVGNTIYF
TRBJ1-4	TRBD1	TRBV15	once	TGTGCCACCAGCAGCACGGGACAGGGGACAACTAATGAAAAACTGTTTTTT	CATSSTGQGTTNEKLFF
TRBJ2-2	TRBD2	TRBV27	-	TGTGCCAGCAGTCCCCTGGCGGGAGCGACCGGGGAGCTGTTTTTT	CASSPLAGATGELFF
TRBJ2-1	TRBD2	TRBV19	-	TGTGCCAGTAGTCCTAGGACTAGCGGGTACAATGAGCAGTTCTTC	CASSPRTSGYNEQFF
TRBJ2-3	-	TRBV7-8	-	TGTGCCAGCAGCCCTGGGGAGATCTACACAGATACGCAGTATTTT	CASSPGEIYTDTQYF
TRBJ2-1	-	TRBV19	-	TGTGCCAGTAGGTACAGGGTAAAGCAGTTCTTC	CASRYRVKQFF
TRBJ2-1	TRBD2	TRBV7-9	once	TGTGCCAGCTGGGTAGCGGGAGGGCCTGAAGAGCAGTTCTTC	CASWVAGGPEEQFF
TRBJ1-5	-	TRBV7-2	-	TGTGCCAGCAGCTTAGTCGGAGGGAATCAGCCCCAGCATTTT	CASSLVGGNQPQHF
TRBJ1-2	TRBD1	TRBV25-1	-	TGTGCCAGCAGTGAGGACAGGTTCTATGGCTACACCTTC	CASSEDRFYGYTF
TRBJ1-5	-	TRBV10-3	-	TGTGCCATCAGTCCCCAGATTAGCAATCAGCCCCAGCATTTT	CAISPQISNQPQHF
TRBJ1-5	-	TRBV10-2	-	TGCGCCAGCAGCCCAGGGGTAACCAATCAGCCCCAGCATTTT	CASSPGVTNQPQHF
TRBJ1-4	TRBD1	TRBV30	-	TGTGCCTGGACCCGACAGGGTACTAATGAAAAACTGTTTTTT	CAWTRQGTNEKLFF
TRBJ2-7	-	TRBV28	-	TGTGCCAGCGAGCGAGTCGGGGTGGTCTACGAGCAGTACTTC	CASERVGVVYEQYF
TRBJ2-1	TRBD2	TRBV24-1	once	TGTGCCACCAGTGAAACCGGGACTAGCTACAATGAGCAGTTCTTC	CATSETGTSYNEQFF
TRBJ1-6	TRBD1	TRBV11-2	-	TGTGCCAGCAGCTTAGGCCAGGGGGCCTTTAATTCACCCCTCCACTTT	CASSLGQGAFNSPLHF
TRBJ2-3	TRBD2	TRBV6-5	-	TGTGCCAGCAGTTACCGCGGGAGAAGCACAGATACGCAGTATTTT	CASSYRGRSTDTQYF
TRBJ2-1	TRBD1	TRBV9	-	TGTGCCAGCAGCGTAGGGACAGGGGGCCTGAATGAGCAGTTCTTC	CASSVGTGGLNEQFF
TRBJ2-3	-	TRBV21-1	-	TGTGCCAGCAGCACAGTGGGAAGGGAGAGAGGGACAGATACGCAGTATTTT	CASSTVGRERGTDTQYF
TRBJ2-7	TRBD1	TRBV18	-	TGTGCCAGCTCACCCCTGCCCGGGACAGGTCGACACGAGCAGTACTTC	CASSPLPGTGRHEQYF
TRBJ1-4	TRBD1	TRBV28	-	TGTGCCAGCAGTGCAACAGGGGGCGCGGGTTTACGTGAAAAACTGTTTTTT	CASSATGGAGLREKLFF
TRBJ1-2	TRBD1	TRBV23-1	-	TGCGCCAGCACTAAAACAGAGGGGGCAGGTTCCTGCGGTTACACCTTC	CASTKTEGAGSCGYTF
TRBJ2-1	TRBD2	TRBV5-6	-	TGTGCCAGCAGCAAACTAGCGGAAAAGCACAATGAGCAGTTCTTC	CASSKLAEKHNEQFF
TRBJ1-2	-	TRBV7-3	-	TGTGCCAGCAGCCCGGTGGCGGGATATGGCTACACCTTC	CASSPVAGYGYTF
TRBJ2-3	TRBD1	TRBV19	-	TGTGCCAGTAGTCCTGGACAGGGAGGAAGCACAGATACGCAGTATTTT	CASSPGQGGSTDTQYF
TRBJ1-5	-	TRBV19	-	TGTGCCAGTAGTATATCGGGCAGGGGAGCTGAAGGCAATCAGCCCCAGCATTTT	CASSISGRGAEGNQPQHF
TRBJ1-2	-	TRBV11-2	-	TGTGCCAGCAGCTACTTTGGACAGAGTAACTATGGCTACACCTTC	CASSYFGQSNYGYTF
TRBJ1-1	TRBD1	TRBV11-2	-	TGTGCCAGCAGCTCCTCAGACAGGGGCGCCACTGAAGCTTTCTTT	CASSSSDRGATEAFF
TRBJ2-1	-	TRBV30	-	TGTGCCTGGAGTTCCCGGTCGGATGAGCAGTTCTTC	CAWSSRSDEQFF